Below, one TCR beta chain is given with its context. The antigen is not known. The source of the sample is a study of memory CD4+ T cells and cytomegalovirus serostatus. Profiling relied on immunoSEQ multiplex PCR, and the TCRdb table lists in-frame clones only, not all of them. The sample holds 55,000 or so clones, 65% to 85% seen once. Study results and limitations: CMV serostatus prediction reached median AUC 0.95, or 0.91 with US-trained model.

Single viable CD3+CD4+CD8-CD45RO+ cells were sorted as the memory CD4+ T cells. V trimming: 5 bases; J trimming: 7 bases; junction bases outside the gene matches: 10. CDR1 and CDR2 (germline): SSHAT, FNYEAQ (reference sequence). The CDR3 extends over 14 amino acids. The receptor was isolated from an adult in good health and CMV-seropositive. Material: memory CD4+ T cells from blood. The chain combines TRBV7-7 with TRBJ2-5; 7 bases are shared with TRBD2. Here the CDR3 reads CASSPAGWVGTQYF. DNA for the CDR3: TGTGCCAGCAGCCCAGCGGGGTGGGTCGGGACCCAGTACTTC.